The text below deals with one TCR beta chain. As yet, its antigen is unknown. This CDR3 is built from 12 residues. CDR1 is SGHTA and CDR2 is FQGNSA in the germline V gene. V shed 6 bases and J shed 4 bases, with 7 bases lying between them. Sequencing used immunoSEQ multiplex PCR; TCRdb keeps in-frame clones, though not all of them. This sample has around 66,000 clones, with about 80% found just once. The sample comes from a study of a mutant IDH1 vaccine in newly diagnosed glioma. Time point reported: week 11, during vaccination. The content of each vaccine dose was 300 ug of mutant IDH1 20-mer peptide, and topical imiquimod accompanied it.

This TCR derives from a man aged 50 to 60 with glioma. The chain is built from TRBV7-2 and TRBJ1-5, with D possibly TRBD1 on 6 matching bases. Sequencing used PBMCs, obtained from a glioma patient whose treatment included an IDH1 peptide vaccine. CDR3 DNA sequence: TGTGCCAGCAGAACAGGGAATCAGCCCCAGCATTTT. Residues: CASRTGNQPQHF.